The T cell receptor (beta chain) under discussion was sequenced for a study of read filtering for tumor transcriptome and immune sequencing. From about 0.4 ug of RNA, a library with molecular barcoded alpha/delta and beta/gamma adaptors was made. MiXCR was run by TCRdb on the reads, yielding one entry per CDR3 protein. The sample contains about 90,000 distinct CDR3 sequences, more than 9% of which appear only once. This clonotype was seen only a few times. At the time of active disease, bone marrow was collected from every patient. The CDR3 is 15 residues long. Losses at the gene ends were 5 bases for V and 7 bases for J; bases not matched to a gene: 10. In germline, CDR1 is DFQATT, CDR2 SNEGSKA (reference sequence).

V gene TRBV20-1 combines with J gene TRBJ2-7, with 14 positions matching TRBD2. The TCR originated in a donor aged 40 or over with multiple myeloma. Material for sequencing was a population of CD138-negative cells sorted from bone marrow. CDR3 sequence (DNA): TGCAGTGCTGGGACTAGCGGGAGAGGGTTGGGGGAGCAGTACTTC. Amino acid sequence: CSAGTSGRGLGEQYF.